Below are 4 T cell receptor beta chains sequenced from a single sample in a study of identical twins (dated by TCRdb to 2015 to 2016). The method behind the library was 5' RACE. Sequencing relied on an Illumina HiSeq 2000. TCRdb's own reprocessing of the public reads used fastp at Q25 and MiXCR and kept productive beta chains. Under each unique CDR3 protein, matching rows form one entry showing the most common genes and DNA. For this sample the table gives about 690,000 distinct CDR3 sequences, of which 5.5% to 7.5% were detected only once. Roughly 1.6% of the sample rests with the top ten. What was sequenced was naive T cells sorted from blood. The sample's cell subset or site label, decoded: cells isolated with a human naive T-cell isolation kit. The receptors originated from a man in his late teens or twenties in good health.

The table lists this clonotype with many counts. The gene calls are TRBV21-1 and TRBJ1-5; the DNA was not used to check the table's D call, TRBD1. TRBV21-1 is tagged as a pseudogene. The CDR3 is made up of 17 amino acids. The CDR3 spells CASSKTPPGGIGQPQHF. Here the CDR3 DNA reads TGTGCCAGCAGCAAAACCCCCCCCGGGGGGATAGGTCAGCCCCAGCATTTT.

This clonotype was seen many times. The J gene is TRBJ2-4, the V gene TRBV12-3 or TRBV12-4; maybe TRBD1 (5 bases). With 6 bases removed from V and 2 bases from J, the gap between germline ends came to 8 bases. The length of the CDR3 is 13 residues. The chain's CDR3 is CASRDTSKNIQYF. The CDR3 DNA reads TGTGCCAGCAGGGACACGTCCAAAAACATTCAGTACTTC.

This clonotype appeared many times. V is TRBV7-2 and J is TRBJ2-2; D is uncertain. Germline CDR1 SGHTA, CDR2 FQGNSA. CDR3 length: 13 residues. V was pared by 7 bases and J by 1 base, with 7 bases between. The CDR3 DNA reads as TGTGCCAGCATTCCACGGAACACCGGGGAGCTGTTTTTT. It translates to CASIPRNTGELFF. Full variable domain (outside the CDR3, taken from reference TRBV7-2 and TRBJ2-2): GAGVSQSPSNKVTEKGKDVELRCDPISGHTALYWYRQSLGQGLEFLIYFQGNSAPDKSGLPSDRFSAERTGGSVSTLTIQRTQQEDSAVYLCASIPRNTGELFFGEGSRLTVL.

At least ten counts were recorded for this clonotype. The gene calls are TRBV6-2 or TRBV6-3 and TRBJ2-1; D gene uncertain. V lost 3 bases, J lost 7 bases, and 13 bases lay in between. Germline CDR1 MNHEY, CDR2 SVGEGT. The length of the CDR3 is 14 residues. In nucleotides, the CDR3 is TGTGCCAGCAGTTATGCAGGTGAAATAAATGAGCAGTTCTTC. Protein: CASSYAGEINEQFF.